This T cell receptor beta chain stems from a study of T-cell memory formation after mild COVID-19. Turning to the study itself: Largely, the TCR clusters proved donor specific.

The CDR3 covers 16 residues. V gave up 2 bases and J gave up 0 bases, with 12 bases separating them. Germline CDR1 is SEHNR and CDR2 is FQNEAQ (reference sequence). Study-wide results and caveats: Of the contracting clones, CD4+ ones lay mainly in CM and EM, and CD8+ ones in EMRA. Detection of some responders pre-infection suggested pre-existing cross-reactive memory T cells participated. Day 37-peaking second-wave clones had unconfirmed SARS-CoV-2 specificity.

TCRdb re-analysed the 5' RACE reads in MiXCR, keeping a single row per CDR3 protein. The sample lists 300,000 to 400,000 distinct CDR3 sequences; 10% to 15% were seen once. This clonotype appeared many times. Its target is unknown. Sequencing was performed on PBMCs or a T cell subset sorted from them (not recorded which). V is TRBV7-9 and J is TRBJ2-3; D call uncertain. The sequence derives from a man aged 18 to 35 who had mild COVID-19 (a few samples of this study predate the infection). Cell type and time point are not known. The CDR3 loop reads CASSLTRRQSTDTQYF. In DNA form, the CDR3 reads TGTGCCAGCAGCTTAACGCGGCGGCAGAGCACAGATACGCAGTATTTT.